This is a list of T cell receptor beta chains from one sample in a study of blood T cell repertoires in COVID-19. The assay was immunoSEQ multiplex PCR, and TCRdb's table has in-frame clones only and misses some. The data hold roughly 56,000 clones, with around 85% observed a single time. The specimen sequenced was peripheral blood. The receptors come from a man aged 70 or older with acute or convalescent COVID-19. Each CDR3 is given with its conserved first and last residue. D genes are given only for firm matches. Size is omitted from some rows. Given values are once, few, many or a class for expanded clones.

clone_size,v_call,d_call,j_call,cdr3_nt,cdr3_aa
NA,TRBV5-1,TRBD1,TRBJ2-7,TGCGCCAGCAACCCTTCCGGGACAGGGGGCTACGAGCAGTACTTC,CASNPSGTGGYEQYF
NA,TRBV12-5,TRBD1,TRBJ1-5,TGTGCTAGTGGGAGAGGGACAGCTTATAGCAATCAGCCCCAGCATTTT,CASGRGTAYSNQPQHF
once,TRBV29-1,NA,TRBJ2-5,TGCAGCGTCCTAGGGGGAGAGACCCAGTACTTC,CSVLGGETQYF
NA,TRBV18,NA,TRBJ2-1,TGTGCCAGCTCACAATCAACAGGGTCCCATGAGCAGTTCTTC,CASSQSTGSHEQFF
NA,TRBV5-1,TRBD2,TRBJ2-2,TGCGCCAGCAGCTTAGCGGGGGGGCGAACCGGGGAGCTGTTTTTT,CASSLAGGRTGELFF
once,TRBV5-5,NA,TRBJ2-7,TGTGCCAGCAGCTTACAGGGCTGGCAGTACTTC,CASSLQGWQYF
few,TRBV5-6,NA,TRBJ1-4,TGTGCCAGCAGCCCCTACACAGCAACTAATGAAAAACTGTTTTTT,CASSPYTATNEKLFF
NA,TRBV6-1,TRBD1,TRBJ1-4,TGTGCCAGCAGTGACAGGGGGTTAAGTGAAAAACTGTTTTTT,CASSDRGLSEKLFF
NA,TRBV2,NA,TRBJ1-1,TGTGCCAGCAGTGAAAGCTGGACTGAAGCTTTCTTT,CASSESWTEAFF
NA,TRBV19,TRBD2,TRBJ2-3,TGTGCCAGTAGTCTAACTAGCGGGGGGGCCACAGATACGCAGTATTTT,CASSLTSGGATDTQYF
NA,TRBV9,NA,TRBJ1-1,TGTGCCAGCAGCGTAGGAGCCGGTCTGATGAACACTGAAGCTTTCTTT,CASSVGAGLMNTEAFF
NA,TRBV7-9,TRBD2,TRBJ2-5,TGTGCCAGCAGCACGCCGTCACTAGCGGGGAACCCCGAACCTGGGGAGACCCAGTACTTC,CASSTPSLAGNPEPGETQYF
NA,TRBV5-6,NA,TRBJ1-6,TGTGCCAGCAGCAATGACAGGTTTAATTCACCCCTCCACTTT,CASSNDRFNSPLHF
medium-sized,TRBV3-1/TRBV3-2,TRBD1,TRBJ2-3,TGTGCCAGCAGCCAATGGAACAGGGGAGACACAGATACGCAGTATTTT,CASSQWNRGDTDTQYF
NA,TRBV6-4,TRBD1,TRBJ2-1,TGTGCCAGCAGTGACCGCTCACAGGGGAAAGATGAGCAGTTCTTC,CASSDRSQGKDEQFF
NA,TRBV29-1,NA,TRBJ2-2,TGCAGCGCCAGAACAGGGTTACCCGGGGAGCTGTTTTTT,CSARTGLPGELFF
NA,TRBV15,NA,TRBJ2-5,TGTGCCACCAGCAGGGGGACAACCGAGGGAGCAGAGACCCAGTACTTC,CATSRGTTEGAETQYF
NA,TRBV5-6,NA,TRBJ2-5,TGTGCCAGCAGCTTCGGCAGGGATTCGTACCAAGAGACCCAGTACTTC,CASSFGRDSYQETQYF
few,TRBV19,NA,TRBJ2-7,TGTGCCAGTAGTATGGGGCCCTACGAGCAGTACTTC,CASSMGPYEQYF
NA,TRBV18,NA,TRBJ2-3,TGTGCCAGCTCACCGGAAGGGGGCACAGATACGCAGTATTTT,CASSPEGGTDTQYF
NA,TRBV6-5,TRBD2,TRBJ2-5,TGTGCCAGCAGACTTCTGACTAGCGGGGGGGGGACCCAGTACTTC,CASRLLTSGGGTQYF
few,TRBV15,TRBD2,TRBJ2-1,TGTGCCACCAGCAGAGGGCTAGCGGGGGGGCCACGTGAGCAGTTCTTC,CATSRGLAGGPREQFF
NA,TRBV6-1,TRBD1,TRBJ1-1,TGTGCCAGCAGCGAATGGGACAGGGAGATGAACACTGAAGCTTTCTTT,CASSEWDREMNTEAFF
NA,TRBV6-4,TRBD1,TRBJ2-2,TGTGCCAGCAGCCCGGGACAGGGGTCCGGGGAGCTGTTTTTT,CASSPGQGSGELFF